This TCR beta chain was found in a study of T cells in Graves' hyperthyroidism and ophthalmopathy. The CDR3 contains 18 residues. Per the germline V gene, CDR1 is SGHTA and CDR2 is FQGTGA. V shed 4 bases, J shed 4 bases, and the junction held 18 bases outside the gene matches. Researchers took RNA transcripts and amplified the TCR beta CDR3 regions from them. Initially, a first-round RT-PCR of the TCR CDR3 employed the HTBI primer set. TCRdb re-derived calls from the multiplex PCR reads in MiXCR, one entry per CDR3 protein. The repertoire holds about 560,000 distinct CDR3 sequences, with approximately 15% as singletons.

This chain connects TRBV7-3 to TRBJ1-2; 7 bases match TRBD1. The TCR sequence derives from a young woman with Graves' hyperthyroidism. Sequencing input: blood. CDR3 residues: CASSSPWDSHLSSYGYTF. For the CDR3, the DNA is TGTGCCAGCAGCTCCCCTTGGGACAGCCACCTATCTTCCTATGGCTACACCTTC.